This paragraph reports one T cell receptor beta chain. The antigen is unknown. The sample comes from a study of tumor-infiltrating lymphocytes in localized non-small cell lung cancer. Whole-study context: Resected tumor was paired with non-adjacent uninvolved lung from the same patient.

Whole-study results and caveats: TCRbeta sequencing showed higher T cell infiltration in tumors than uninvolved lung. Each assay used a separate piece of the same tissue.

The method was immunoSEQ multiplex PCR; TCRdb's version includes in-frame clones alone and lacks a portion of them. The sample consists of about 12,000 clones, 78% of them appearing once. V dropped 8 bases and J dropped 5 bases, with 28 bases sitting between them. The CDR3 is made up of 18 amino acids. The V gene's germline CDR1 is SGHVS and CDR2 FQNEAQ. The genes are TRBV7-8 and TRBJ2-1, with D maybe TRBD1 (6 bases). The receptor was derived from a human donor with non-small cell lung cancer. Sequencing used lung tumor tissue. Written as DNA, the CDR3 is TGTGCCAGCCAGGACGGCTTGCAGGGGAACCCTACACACAATGAGCAGTTCTTC. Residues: CASQDGLQGNPTHNEQFF.